A single sample gave rise to the 16 T cell receptor beta chains below, sequenced in a study of cytomegalovirus exposure and HLA in healthy donors (TCRdb year 2017). The method behind the library was the immunoSEQ multiplex PCR assay. For the multiplex PCR, a mixture combining 60 forward primers for TCR Vbeta segments and 13 reverse primers for TCR Jbeta segments was used. The table comes from immuneACCESS by way of TCRdb, which keeps in-frame sequences with V and J called. Part of the clones is missing from these tables; in studies checked, under half for an unresolved V gene and the rest for unknown reasons. Across this sample there are over 200,000 clones, with roughly 89% seen only once. The top ten hold roughly 1% of the sample. The specimen was PBMCs. These TCRs come from a woman aged 18-29 years in good health and CMV-seronegative.

J is TRBJ2-7 and V is TRBV6-1, with D perhaps TRBD1 (6 bases). The germline V gene has CDR1 MNHNS and CDR2 SASEGT. V was cut by 0 bases and J by 1 base, with 16 bases left in between. The CDR3 has 17 amino acids. The CDR3 loop reads CASSEAGRGLRSYEQYF. The CDR3 DNA is TGTGCCAGCAGTGAAGCTGGCAGGGGCCTGCGTTCCTACGAGCAGTACTTC.

The chain carries TRBV6-5 and TRBJ1-6; D is perhaps TRBD1 (5 bases). Looked up from germline, CDR1 is MNHEY and CDR2 is SVGAGI. The CDR3 has 14 residues. Trimming shortened V by 2 bases and J by 7 bases, and 9 bases separated the two germline ends. CDR3 loop: CASSYDSQNSPLHF. Here the CDR3 DNA reads TGTGCCAGCAGTTACGACAGCCAGAATTCACCCCTCCACTTT.

In its sample, this clone was seen once. J is TRBJ1-1 and V is TRBV5-1, with 7 bases aligning to TRBD1. Trimming removed 1 base from V and 2 bases from J; junction bases left unmatched: 11. The CDR3 spans 17 residues. Per the germline V gene, CDR1 is SGHRS and CDR2 is YFSETQ. CDR3 in DNA: TGCGCCAGCAGCTTGTGGGACAGCCCCCGACGTAACACTGAAGCTTTCTTT. This codes for CASSLWDSPRRNTEAFF. Full variable domain (rest looked up from reference TRBV5-1 and TRBJ1-1): KAGVTQTPRYLIKTRGQQVTLSCSPISGHRSVSWYQQTPGQGLQFLFEYFSETQRNKGNFPGRFSGRQFSNSRSEMNVSTLELGDSALYLCASSLWDSPRRNTEAFFGQGTRLTVV.

This clone was counted a few times. The chain carries TRBV4-1 and TRBJ1-4, with 11 bases fitting TRBD1. The germline V gene has CDR1 MGHRA and CDR2 YSYEKL. The CDR3 totals 19 residues. The ends lost 1 base at V and 6 bases at J; junction bases unmatched: 13. The DNA of the CDR3 is TGCGCCAGCAGCCAAGGAGGACAGGGGGCGCGTTTGAAATATGAAAAACTGTTTTTT. Translating gives CASSQGGQGARLKYEKLFF.

V is TRBV4-1 and J is TRBJ1-1, with D possibly TRBD1 on 6 matching bases. The germline V gene has CDR1 MGHRA and CDR2 YSYEKL. With 3 bases removed from V and 5 bases from J, the gap between germline ends came to 16 bases. The CDR3 is 15 amino acids. As DNA, the CDR3 is TGCGCCAGCAGCCAGGTCCGGGGGGCCCAGACTGAAGCTTTCTTT. Protein product: CASSQVRGAQTEAFF.

The chain couples TRBV5-1 to TRBJ2-7; no definite D call. The CDR3 loop spans 14 amino acids. Looked up from germline, CDR1 is SGHRS and CDR2 is YFSETQ. V was trimmed by 2 bases and J by 4 bases, leaving 13 bases between them. The CDR3 sequence: CASSFTTNGYEQYF. The CDR3 region has the DNA TGCGCCAGCAGCTTCACAACAAACGGGTACGAGCAGTACTTC.

The chain has TRBV27 and TRBJ2-3; 7 bases agree with TRBD2. V was clipped by 0 bases and J by 0 bases; unmatched bases: 3. The CDR3 has 16 amino acids. Per germline, CDR1 MNHEY and CDR2 SMNVEV (reference sequence). CDR3 coding DNA: TGTGCCAGCAGTTTATCGGGAGGGACCAGCACAGATACGCAGTATTTT. Protein: CASSLSGGTSTDTQYF.

This clone has more than one count but fewer than ten. This chain uses TRBV6-5 with TRBJ2-1; TRBD2 matches at 7 bases. CDR1 and CDR2 (germline): MNHEY, SVGAGI. The CDR3 is made up of 14 amino acids. J lost 2 bases, V lost 6 bases, and 4 bases had no gene match. CDR3 sequence reads: CASRRREPYNEQFF. The CDR3 region has the DNA TGTGCCAGCAGGCGGCGGGAGCCCTACAATGAGCAGTTCTTC.

This clone has a single count. The CDR3 loop is CASSLGLAGVADTQYF. In nucleotides, the CDR3 is TGTGCCAGCAGCCTGGGACTAGCGGGAGTGGCAGATACGCAGTATTTT. This chain uses TRBV7-9 with TRBJ2-3; 14 nucleotides agree with TRBD2. CDR1 is SEHNR and CDR2 is FQNEAQ in the germline V gene (reference sequence). This CDR3 comprises 16 residues. The V gene end was trimmed by 5 bases and the J gene end by 4 bases; junction bases not matched to a gene: 5. The variable domain in full, with the rest retrieved from reference TRBV7-9 and TRBJ2-3, is DTGVSQNPRHKITKRGQNVTFRCDPISEHNRLYWYRQTLGQGPEFLTYFQNEAQLEKSRLLSDRFSAERPKGSFSTLEIQRTEQGDSAMYLCASSLGLAGVADTQYFGPGTRLTVL.

This chain connects TRBV6-5 to TRBJ1-1, with D perhaps TRBD1 (5 bases). Per the germline V gene, CDR1 is MNHEY and CDR2 is SVGAGI. The CDR3 spans 15 residues. The ends were cut back, 5 bases at V and 5 bases at J, with 18 bases in the middle. This CDR3 reads CASSPSFGAETEAFF. The CDR3 DNA follows: TGTGCCAGCAGTCCCAGTTTTGGGGCTGAAACTGAAGCTTTCTTT.

The rearrangement links TRBV21-1 to TRBJ2-4; TRBD1 is the table's D call and was not checked against the DNA. TRBV21-1 is given as a pseudogene. The CDR3 spans 14 residues. The chain's CDR3 is CASAGGRRKNIQYF. The CDR3 DNA reads as TGTGCCAGCGCAGGGGGAAGGCGAAAAAACATTCAGTACTTC.

V usage is TRBV7-6 and J usage is TRBJ2-3, with D maybe TRBD2 (6 bases). There are 15 residues in the CDR3. CDR1 SGHVS and CDR2 FNYEAQ come from the germline V gene. The germline V and J ends were trimmed by 5 bases and 0 bases, with 12 bases remaining between them. The CDR3 is CASSPRDSSTDTQYF. CDR3 in DNA: TGTGCCAGCAGCCCGAGGGACTCCAGCACAGATACGCAGTATTTT.

V usage is TRBV6-1 and J usage is TRBJ1-3, with 8 bases fitting TRBD1. V lost 4 bases, J lost 0 bases, and 5 bases stayed unmatched. Germline lookup yields CDR1 MNHNS and CDR2 SASEGT. CDR3 size: 16 residues. The chain's CDR3 is CASSARQGPSGNTIYF. CDR3 in DNA: TGTGCCAGCAGTGCACGACAGGGGCCCTCTGGAAACACCATATATTTT.

V usage is TRBV9 and J usage is TRBJ2-5; maybe TRBD1 (6 bases). V was cut by 3 bases and J by 2 bases, with 14 bases left in between. From germline, CDR1 is SGDLS and CDR2 YYNGEE. This CDR3 contains 15 residues. The CDR3 DNA is TGTGCCAGCAGCGAGGGAAGGACAGCTCAAGAGACCCAGTACTTC. It translates to CASSEGRTAQETQYF.

The chain is built from TRBV7-9 and TRBJ2-1, with 11 bases that match TRBD2. The J segment lost 3 bases and the V segment lost 1 base, leaving 5 bases of the junction unmatched. This CDR3 comprises 17 residues. CDR1 SEHNR and CDR2 FQNEAQ come from the germline V gene (reference sequence). DNA for the CDR3: TGTGCCAGCAGCTTAGAGGGGGGACTAGCGGTCTACAATGAGCAGTTCTTC. Translated: CASSLEGGLAVYNEQFF.

Regarding this clone: This specimen includes other DNA sequences encoding the same CDR3. This rearrangement joins TRBV19 to TRBJ1-1; D is uncertain. The germline V and J ends were trimmed by 2 bases and 1 base, with 5 bases remaining between them. The CDR3 loop spans 13 amino acids. Germline V CDR1 and CDR2: LNHDA, SQIVND (reference sequence). CDR3 nucleotide sequence: TGTGCCAGTAGTATAACGGGGAACACTGAAGCTTTCTTT. Translation: CASSITGNTEAFF.